Following are 11 T cell receptor beta chains from one sample sequenced in a study of T cell repertoires in cytomegalovirus infection. TCRdb passed the reads through MiXCR, listing each CDR3 protein once. The sample carries 170,000 or so distinct CDR3 sequences, about 17% recorded once. The sequenced sample consisted of CD8+ T cells from PBMCs. The receptors shown here come from a human donor in good health (CMV status not recorded). Some clones in this sample may be carry-over from other donors' samples.

The rearrangement links TRBV10-3 to TRBJ1-2; 7 bases align to TRBD1. The germline V gene encodes CDR1 ENHRY and CDR2 SYGVKD. The CDR3 spans 15 residues. The J segment lost 1 base and the V segment lost 4 bases, leaving 6 bases of the junction unmatched. CDR3 in amino acids: CAISVSGQINYGYTF. The CDR3 DNA is TGTGCCATCAGTGTTTCGGGACAGATTAACTATGGCTACACCTTC.

This clonotype was recorded a few times. This chain links TRBV20-1 with TRBJ1-2; 7 bases match TRBD1. Germline assignment: CDR1 DFQATT and CDR2 SNEGSKA (reference sequence). The CDR3 is 13 residues long. V shed 6 bases, J shed 6 bases, and the junction held 10 bases outside the gene matches. DNA of the CDR3: TGCAGTGCCCTTCGGGACAGCCAAGATGGCTACACCTTC. Translated: CSALRDSQDGYTF.

This clonotype was detected ten times or more. The J gene is TRBJ2-7, the V gene TRBV7-8; 13 nucleotides agree with TRBD2. Germline CDR1 reads SGHVS; CDR2 reads FQNEAQ. This CDR3 has 14 residues. The junction had 3 bases not matched to a gene; V was cut back by 5 bases and J by 5 bases. CDR3 in amino acids: CASSTSGGEDEQYF. The CDR3 DNA follows: TGTGCCAGCAGCACTAGCGGGGGGGAGGACGAGCAGTACTTC.

The V gene is TRBV27, the J gene TRBJ2-1; 11 bases are shared with TRBD1. With V trimmed by 4 bases and J by 14 bases, 4 bases remained unmatched. The CDR3 sequence is 12 residues long. Germline CDR1 is MNHEY and CDR2 is SMNVEV (reference sequence). The CDR3 loop is CASSWDRGKEFF. Written as DNA, the CDR3 is TGTGCCAGCAGTTGGGACAGGGGGAAGGAGTTCTTC.

The CDR3 loop reads CASQGAYGYTF. The CDR3 bases are TGTGCCAGCCAGGGGGCTTATGGCTACACCTTC. The chain carries TRBV6-5 and TRBJ1-2; 8 bases are a match to TRBD1. The germline gives CDR1 MNHEY, CDR2 SVGAGI. Germline trimming cut 8 bases from V and 5 bases from J; bases unmatched to any gene: 1. The CDR3 spans 11 residues.

The V gene is TRBV14, the J gene TRBJ2-1; no clear D. This CDR3 comprises 16 residues. Trimming removed 0 bases from V and 5 bases from J, with 14 bases in between. The V gene's germline CDR1 is SGHDN and CDR2 FVKESK. DNA for the CDR3: TGTGCCAGCAGCCAAGATGGTACCCTCTCGCACAATGAGCAGTTCTTC. This sequence encodes CASSQDGTLSHNEQFF.

This clonotype was counted ten times or more. The chain has TRBV7-6 and TRBJ1-1; D uncertain. This CDR3 spans 14 amino acids. The germline CDR1 and CDR2 sequences are SGHVS and FNYEAQ. The V gene lost 4 bases and the J gene lost 0 bases, with 9 bases spanning the gap. CDR3 DNA sequence: TGTGCCAGCAGCTCAAACAGTATGAACACTGAAGCTTTCTTT. This gives the protein CASSSNSMNTEAFF.

There are a few counts of this clonotype. The V and J genes are TRBV7-2 and TRBJ1-5, with a possible D match to TRBD1 (5 bases). Germline values: CDR1 SGHTA, CDR2 FQGNSA. This CDR3 spans 13 amino acids. With 2 bases removed from V and 10 bases from J, the gap between germline ends came to 12 bases. The CDR3, as DNA: TGTGCCAGCAGCTTATGGGACGTGGATCCCCAGCATTTT. Amino acid sequence: CASSLWDVDPQHF. The whole variable domain, filled in from reference TRBV7-2 and TRBJ1-5, reads GAGVSQSPSNKVTEKGKDVELRCDPISGHTALYWYRQSLGQGLEFLIYFQGNSAPDKSGLPSDRFSAERTGGSVSTLTIQRTQQEDSAVYLCASSLWDVDPQHFGDGTRLSIL.

The rearrangement links TRBV7-9 to TRBJ1-2; no definite D call. The V end was cut by 11 bases, the J end by 6 bases, with 7 bases between. Germline CDR1 and CDR2: SEHNR and FQNEAQ (reference sequence). The length of the CDR3 is 9 residues. CDR3 protein: CAGSHGYTF. The CDR3 nucleotides are TGTGCCGGGAGTCATGGCTACACCTTC. Using reference TRBV7-9 and TRBJ1-2 for the parts outside the CDR3, the full variable domain is DTGVSQNPRHKITKRGQNVTFRCDPISEHNRLYWYRQTLGQGPEFLTYFQNEAQLEKSRLLSDRFSAERPKGSFSTLEIQRTEQGDSAMYLCAGSHGYTFGSGTRLTVV.

The table lists this clonotype with a few counts. CDR3 DNA sequence: TGTGCCAGCAGCCAGGACAGGGGGCTATCACCCCTCCACTTT. This encodes CASSQDRGLSPLHF. This sequence joins TRBV3-1 and TRBJ1-6; 11 bases are a match to TRBD1. The CDR3 is made up of 14 amino acids. V was pared by 3 bases and J by 10 bases, with 2 bases of the junction left unmatched. Germline V gene sequence: CDR1 LGHDT, CDR2 YNNKEL (reference sequence).

This clonotype was seen a few times. The CDR3 sequence: CASSSDPNEQFF. DNA for the CDR3: TGTGCCAGCAGCTCTGACCCCAATGAGCAGTTCTTC. The V call is TRBV7-2, the J call TRBJ2-1; D gene uncertain. CDR3 length equals 12 residues. Trimming took off 4 bases at V and 6 bases at J, with 7 bases between the two ends. Per germline, CDR1 SGHTA and CDR2 FQGNSA. Combining the CDR3 with reference TRBV7-2 and TRBJ2-1 gives the whole variable domain GAGVSQSPSNKVTEKGKDVELRCDPISGHTALYWYRQSLGQGLEFLIYFQGNSAPDKSGLPSDRFSAERTGGSVSTLTIQRTQQEDSAVYLCASSSDPNEQFFGPGTRLTVL.